This T cell receptor (beta chain) was captured by sequencing in a study of cytomegalovirus exposure and HLA in healthy donors. Study results and limitations: The majority of CMV-associated TCR beta chains were reported as apparently HLA-restricted in a later analysis. Excluded: some indistinguishable V segments such as TRBV6-2 and TRBV6-3. Despite most TCR sequences being rare, some public TCRs occurred in many donors.

Healthy bone marrow donors made up the cohort. PCR used 60 Vbeta primers and 13 Jbeta primers. Measured with immunoSEQ multiplex PCR; TCRdb has only the in-frame clones, and not every one. Counted here are 110,000 to 150,000 clones, roughly 74% occurring once; the ten biggest clones make up 2% to 3%. Comment on this clone: Antigen unknown.

Trimming removed 1 base from V and 6 bases from J, with 15 bases in between. This CDR3 comprises 15 residues. CDR1 SGHVS and CDR2 FNYEAQ come from the germline V gene. The source material was PBMCs. This receptor was taken from a woman between 18 and 29 years old in good health and CMV-seropositive. This sequence joins TRBV7-6 and TRBJ1-1; D may be TRBD1 (6 bases). The CDR3 coding sequence is TGTGCCAGCAGCTTAGGGCAACAGGGTTTCGCTGAAGCTTTCTTT. Protein sequence: CASSLGQQGFAEAFF.